A single sample gave rise to the 31 T cell receptor beta chains below, sequenced in a study of T cells in Graves' hyperthyroidism and ophthalmopathy. RNA transcripts yielded amplified TCR beta CDR3 regions. Primed by the HTBI set, a first-round RT-PCR was run on the TCR CDR3. In TCRdb, the multiplex PCR reads were re-called with MiXCR into one record per CDR3 protein. The table records 35,000 to 45,000 distinct CDR3 sequences, around 53% of them present only once. Specimen: blood. Receptor source: a man in his forties with Graves' ophthalmopathy.

This clonotype was picked up many times. CDR3 nucleotides: TGTGCCAGTACCCCCCCCTCATTGAACACCGGGGAGCTGTTTTTT. It specifies CASTPPSLNTGELFF. V and J are TRBV19 and TRBJ2-2; no definite D call. Germline V lookup: CDR1 LNHDA, CDR2 SQIVND (reference sequence). Between the trimmed V and J ends, which lost 7 bases and 1 base, there was a span of 13 bases. The CDR3 is 15 amino acids.

This chain connects TRBV20-1 to TRBJ2-7; 9 nucleotides align to TRBD1. Germline V gene sequence: CDR1 DFQATT, CDR2 SNEGSKA (reference sequence). CDR3 length: 13 residues. Trimming took 6 bases from V and 0 from J; bases not matched to a gene: 3. DNA of the CDR3: TGCAGTGCCGGGGACAGGGACTCCTACGAGCAGTACTTC. Protein sequence: CSAGDRDSYEQYF.

In the case of this clonotype: Lacking the conserved final phenylalanine or tryptophan, this CDR3 likely reflects a read error. The limits of the CDR3 on the DNA are not certain, so only TCRdb's listed CDR3 is given. This sequence joins TRBV19 and TRBJ2-1; TRBD1, as called in the table, went unchecked against the DNA. CDR1 LNHDA and CDR2 SQIVND come from the germline V gene (reference sequence). Termini included, the CDR3 measures 15 amino acids. Here the CDR3 reads CASSIADRGAGGSRA.

This clonotype was counted ten times or more. This chain joins TRBV7-9 and TRBJ2-7; D is tentatively TRBD1 or TRBD2 (7 bases each). Looked up from germline, CDR1 is SEHNR and CDR2 is FQNEAQ (reference sequence). The CDR3 contains 15 residues. With 5 bases removed from V and 1 base from J, the gap between germline ends came to 15 bases. In nucleotides, the CDR3 is TGTGCCAGCAGCCCCGGGGGGACAGCTTCCTACGAGCAGTACTTC. Residues: CASSPGGTASYEQYF.

This clonotype was counted ten times or more. CDR3 region: CSALTGSNQPQHF. CDR3 coding DNA: TGCAGTGCTCTGACAGGAAGCAATCAGCCCCAGCATTTT. The chain has TRBV20-1 and TRBJ1-5, with D tentatively TRBD1 (6 bases). The CDR3 runs to 13 residues. Germline loops: CDR1 DFQATT, CDR2 SNEGSKA (reference sequence). The germline V and J ends were trimmed by 5 bases and 1 base, with 9 bases remaining between them.

The genes are TRBV6-1 and TRBJ2-5; 8 bases fit TRBD1. Germline-derived CDR1 and CDR2 are MNHNS and SASEGT. V dropped 6 bases and J dropped 5; count of bases not matched to a gene: 11. This CDR3 is built from 15 residues. The CDR3 coding sequence is TGTGCCAGCAGCTGGGGGGCAGGGGGCGGGGAGACCCAGTACTTC. Protein sequence: CASSWGAGGGETQYF.

This clonotype occurred many times. The V call is TRBV4-1, the J call TRBJ2-1; possibly TRBD1 for D (5 bases). This CDR3 spans 15 amino acids. CDR1 MGHRA and CDR2 YSYEKL come from the germline V gene. Deletions cut 0 bases from V and 8 bases from J, with 14 bases between. CDR3 in DNA: TGCGCCAGCAGCCAAGATTGGTCAGGGATCGATGAGCAGTTCTTC. This sequence encodes CASSQDWSGIDEQFF.

J is TRBJ2-1 and V is TRBV9, with 10 bases identical to TRBD1. V lost 0 bases to trimming and J lost 7 bases; unmatched junction nucleotides: 4. Germline CDR1 SGDLS, CDR2 YYNGEE. This CDR3 spans 15 amino acids. This CDR3 is CASSVGGQGGNEQFF. For the CDR3, the DNA is TGTGCCAGCAGCGTAGGAGGACAGGGGGGAAATGAGCAGTTCTTC. Full variable domain (missing parts from reference TRBV9 and TRBJ2-1): DSGVTQTPKHLITATGQRVTLRCSPRSGDLSVYWYQQSLDQGLQFLIQYYNGEERAKGNILERFSAQQFPDLHSELNLSSLELGDSALYFCASSVGGQGGNEQFFGPGTRLTVL.

The V call is TRBV9, the J call TRBJ2-2; 8 bases agree with TRBD1. Trimming took 3 bases from V and 13 from J; bases not matched to a gene: 5. The CDR3 extends over 12 amino acids. Germline assignment: CDR1 SGDLS and CDR2 YYNGEE. This CDR3 reads CASSGTGQVLFF. DNA of the CDR3: TGTGCCAGCAGCGGGACGGGACAGGTGCTGTTTTTT. The whole variable domain, remainder taken from reference TRBV9 and TRBJ2-2, is DSGVTQTPKHLITATGQRVTLRCSPRSGDLSVYWYQQSLDQGLQFLIQYYNGEERAKGNILERFSAQQFPDLHSELNLSSLELGDSALYFCASSGTGQVLFFGEGSRLTVL.

As concerns this clonotype: The missing conserved phenylalanine or tryptophan at the end of this CDR3 makes a read error likely. The rearrangement links TRBV10-3 to TRBJ1-1; possibly TRBD1 for D (5 bases). Germline V gene data show CDR1 as ENHRY and CDR2 as SYGVKD. The CDR3 length is 12 residues. V was pared by 11 bases and J by 1 base, with 11 bases between. CDR3: CAFGGGNTEAFL. CDR3 coding DNA: TGTGCCTTCGGGGGGGGGAACACTGAAGCTTTCCTT.

V is TRBV20-1 and J is TRBJ2-1, with D tentatively TRBD2 (6 bases). Per germline, CDR1 DFQATT and CDR2 SNEGSKA (reference sequence). Trimming took off 3 bases at V and 10 bases at J, with 10 bases between the two ends. CDR3 length: 11 amino acids. CDR3 protein: CSASGGEEQFF. CDR3 in DNA: TGCAGTGCTAGTGGAGGGGAGGAGCAGTTCTTC.

This clonotype was counted many times. J is TRBJ2-3 and V is TRBV19; 10 bases are shared with TRBD1. The V gene end was trimmed by 4 bases and the J gene end by 1 base; junction bases not matched to a gene: 5. There are 16 residues in the CDR3. CDR1 and CDR2 (germline): LNHDA, SQIVND (reference sequence). CDR3 residues: CASSTRTGGGTDTQYF. The CDR3 DNA sequence: TGTGCCAGTAGTACCCGGACAGGGGGAGGCACAGATACGCAGTATTTT. The full variable domain, its missing parts supplied by reference TRBV19 and TRBJ2-3, is DGGITQSPKYLFRKEGQNVTLSCEQNLNHDAMYWYRQDPGQGLRLIYYSQIVNDFQKGDIAEGYSVSREKKESFPLTVTSAQKNPTAFYLCASSTRTGGGTDTQYFGPGTRLTVL.

V is TRBV29-1 and J is TRBJ2-3, with 8 positions matching TRBD1. This CDR3 spans 13 amino acids. Per the germline V gene, CDR1 is SQVTM and CDR2 is ANQGSEA. The V and J ends lost 6 bases and 11 bases, in that order; junction bases with no gene match: 13. CDR3 in amino acids: CSVDRAGGDEQYF. The CDR3 bases are TGCAGCGTAGACCGCGCAGGGGGCGATGAGCAGTATTTT.

The J gene is TRBJ1-1, the V gene TRBV4-2; D call uncertain. Per germline, CDR1 LGHNA and CDR2 YNFKEQ. The CDR3 spans 8 residues. V was clipped by 1 base and J by 12 bases, with 0 bases between them. CDR3 bases: TGTGCCAGCAGCCAAGCTTTCTTT. This sequence encodes CASSQAFF.

This sequence joins TRBV20-1 and TRBJ1-4; D unclear. The ends were cut back, 5 bases at V and 10 bases at J, with 11 bases in the middle. Germline V CDR1 and CDR2: DFQATT, SNEGSKA (reference sequence). The CDR3 contains 11 residues. CDR3 sequence (DNA): TGCAGTGCTCCTCTCGGCGGAAAACTGTTTTTT. The encoded protein is CSAPLGGKLFF.

This clonotype was counted a single time. A clone one base away is much larger, so this may be a read error. V is TRBV11-2 and J is TRBJ1-3; possible D gene TRBD1, 5 bases. The V gene lost 7 bases and the J gene lost 4 bases, with 17 bases spanning the gap. Germline V gene data show CDR1 as SGHAT and CDR2 as FQNNGV. The CDR3 contains 15 residues. The DNA of the CDR3 is TGTGCCAGCACTCCTTGGGGGATTTCGGGAAACACCATATATTTT. Protein sequence: CASTPWGISGNTIYF.

The V and J genes are TRBV20-1 and TRBJ2-7; 9 nucleotides agree with TRBD1. This CDR3 comprises 15 residues. Germline V gives CDR1 DFQATT, CDR2 SNEGSKA (reference sequence). V gave up 0 bases and J gave up 6 bases; unmatched junction bases: 9. CDR3 nucleotide sequence: TGCAGTGCTAGAGATGAAGGGGACAGGGTCTCCGAGCAGTACTTC. Translated, it gives CSARDEGDRVSEQYF.

This clonotype has just one count. V is TRBV7-2 and J is TRBJ2-2, with D hard to call. Trimming stripped 5 bases from V and 5 bases from J, with 15 bases between. Germline V lookup: CDR1 SGHTA, CDR2 FQGNSA. The CDR3 spans 15 residues. The DNA of the CDR3 is TGTGCCAGCAGCCAAGCGCCCAGCTTTACCGGGGAGCTGTTTTTT. Amino acids: CASSQAPSFTGELFF.

This clonotype showed up many times. The chain carries TRBV12-3 or TRBV12-4 and TRBJ2-6; unclear D gene. The V and J ends lost 6 bases and 4 bases respectively, with 4 bases between them. CDR3 length: 12 amino acids. The CDR3 reads CASSQGANVLTF. The CDR3 nucleotides are TGTGCCAGCAGCCAGGGGGCCAACGTCCTGACTTTC.

A few counts support this clonotype. The CDR3 end shows no conserved phenylalanine or tryptophan, and so a read error is likely. The limits of the CDR3 on the DNA are not certain, so only TCRdb's listed CDR3 is given. The chain employs TRBV25-1 and TRBJ2-5; TRBD1, as called in the table, went unchecked against the DNA. Germline CDR1 MGHDK, CDR2 SYGVNS. The CDR3 has 17 residues if both end residues are counted. The CDR3 here is CASSEYKGDSSGYTFGS.

CDR3 nucleotide sequence: TGTGCCAGCAGCGCTGACAGGGGTGCTACCGGGGAGCAGTACTTC. Translated, it gives CASSADRGATGEQYF. V and J are TRBV2 and TRBJ2-7; 8 bases map to TRBD1. The CDR3 sequence is 15 residues long. Germline assignment: CDR1 SNHLY and CDR2 FYNNEI. The trim removed 6 bases at V and 7 bases at J, leaving 14 bases unmatched.

Only one count was recorded for this clonotype. One junction end does not reproduce the germline sequence, and a read error may be involved. CDR3 nucleotide sequence: TGCAGTGCCAGAGGTGGGAAATACGAAAAACTGTTTTTT. It yields the protein CSARGGKYEKLFF. The V call is TRBV20-1, the J call TRBJ1-4; D remains unclear. The germline V gene has CDR1 DFQATT and CDR2 SNEGSKA (reference sequence). The CDR3 sequence is 13 residues long.

The CDR3 is CAISAAAGETYEQYF. The CDR3 DNA is TGTGCCATCAGTGCGGCCGCGGGAGAGACCTACGAGCAGTACTTC. The chain employs TRBV10-3 and TRBJ2-7, with 7 positions matching TRBD2. Unmatched junction bases numbered 8, after V lost 4 bases and J lost 2 bases. The CDR3 spans 15 residues. CDR1 and CDR2 from the germline V gene are ENHRY and SYGVKD.

This clonotype showed up many times. This chain links TRBV5-1 with TRBJ2-6; D may be TRBD1 (5 bases). CDR1 is SGHRS and CDR2 is YFSETQ in the germline V gene. V lost 5 bases and J lost 3, with 6 bases in between. The CDR3 is made up of 13 amino acids. In DNA, the CDR3 is TGCGCCAGCAGTCAGGGTGGGGCCAACGTCCTGACTTTC. This sequence encodes CASSQGGANVLTF.

The rearrangement joins TRBV10-3 to TRBJ2-1; TRBD2 agrees at 10 bases. Trimming removed 10 bases from V and 6 bases from J; junction bases left unmatched: 12. CDR1 is ENHRY, CDR2 SYGVKD, per germline. The CDR3 has 15 amino acids. This chain's CDR3 is CATLPTSGRANEQFF. CDR3 DNA sequence: TGTGCCACACTACCCACCAGCGGGAGGGCCAATGAGCAGTTCTTC.

This clonotype was picked up many times. The chain is built from TRBV9 and TRBJ1-1, with 8 bases that match TRBD1. Germline CDR1 is SGDLS and CDR2 is YYNGEE. This CDR3 spans 12 amino acids. The V gene end was trimmed by 3 bases and the J gene end by 8 bases; junction bases not matched to a gene: 3. The CDR3 sequence: CASSAGTGEAFF. For the CDR3, the DNA is TGTGCCAGCAGCGCAGGGACAGGCGAAGCTTTCTTT.

The chain couples TRBV29-1 to TRBJ2-7; 7 positions agree with TRBD1. Looked up from germline, CDR1 is SQVTM and CDR2 is ANQGSEA. The CDR3 runs to 13 residues. The CDR3 here is CQLSGTDPYEQYF. CDR3 nucleotide sequence: TGCCAGCTTTCCGGGACAGACCCCTACGAGCAGTACTTC.

The chain links TRBV20-1 to TRBJ1-2; TRBD1 matches at 10 bases. Germline loops: CDR1 DFQATT, CDR2 SNEGSKA (reference sequence). This CDR3 contains 12 residues. Germline trimming cut 6 bases from V and 6 bases from J; bases unmatched to any gene: 4. In DNA, the CDR3 is TGCAGTGCCCGACAGGGGGCGAATGGCTACACCTTC. Amino acids: CSARQGANGYTF.

V and J are TRBV20-1 and TRBJ2-1; a possible D gene is TRBD2 (7 bases). Germline lookup yields CDR1 DFQATT and CDR2 SNEGSKA (reference sequence). The CDR3 totals 15 residues. Trimming removed 6 bases at V and 10 bases at J, with 25 bases between. Here the CDR3 reads CSAELRGAGANEQFF. The CDR3 DNA sequence: TGCAGTGCGGAACTTCGGGGGGCTGGGGCCAACGAGCAGTTCTTC.

This clonotype was detected a few times. V gene TRBV6-2 or TRBV6-3 combines with J gene TRBJ2-2, with 13 bases lining up with TRBD2. V dropped 4 bases and J dropped 0; count of bases not matched to a gene: 11. The length of the CDR3 is 20 residues. CDR1 and CDR2 (germline): MNHEY, SVGEGT. CDR3 protein: CASSSPVGLAGVANTGELFF. DNA for the CDR3: TGTGCCAGCAGTTCCCCTGTTGGACTAGCGGGGGTGGCGAACACCGGGGAGCTGTTTTTT.

There are many counts of this clonotype. The rearrangement uses TRBV3-1 and TRBJ2-7; D uncertain. The germline CDR1 and CDR2 sequences are LGHDT and YNNKEL (reference sequence). This CDR3 comprises 12 residues. The germline V and J ends were trimmed by 0 bases and 3 bases, with 3 bases remaining between them. Here the CDR3 DNA reads TGTGCCAGCAGCCAAGATGACTACGAGCAGTACTTC. It is translated as CASSQDDYEQYF.